The 22 T cell receptor beta chains listed next were all sequenced from one sample in a study of T cell repertoires in cytomegalovirus infection. TCRdb independently ran MiXCR on the reads; one entry per CDR3 protein. The data show 150,000 to 200,000 distinct CDR3 sequences, about 28% seen once. Sequenced material: PBMCs. The receptors originated from a human donor in good health (CMV status not recorded). Some clones in this sample may be carry-over from other donors' samples.

The rearrangement joins TRBV7-2 to TRBJ2-3, with 10 bases matching TRBD2. Per germline, CDR1 SGHTA and CDR2 FQGNSA. V trimming: 1 base; J trimming: 0 bases; junction bases outside the gene matches: 4. CDR3 length equals 17 residues. The CDR3 spells CASSLEASGGSTDTQYF. The DNA for the CDR3 is TGTGCCAGCAGCTTAGAAGCTAGCGGGGGAAGCACAGATACGCAGTATTTT.

This clonotype was found a few times. This sequence joins TRBV10-3 and TRBJ1-1, with a possible D match to TRBD1 (5 bases). The CDR3 consists of 13 residues. Germline CDR1 is ENHRY and CDR2 is SYGVKD. The germline V and J ends were trimmed by 5 bases and 2 bases, with 9 bases remaining between them. The CDR3: CAISPGTNTEAFF. In DNA, the CDR3 is TGTGCCATCAGTCCCGGGACCAACACTGAAGCTTTCTTT.

V gene TRBV12-5 combines with J gene TRBJ2-3; TRBD2 matches at 8 bases. With V trimmed by 2 bases and J by 3 bases, 4 bases remained unmatched. This CDR3 is 15 amino acids long. The V gene's germline CDR1 is LGHNT and CDR2 FRNRAP. CDR3 in amino acids: CASGLRSGGTDTQYF. CDR3 sequence (DNA): TGTGCTAGTGGTTTGAGAAGCGGGGGAACAGATACGCAGTATTTT. Full variable domain (outside the CDR3, taken from reference TRBV12-5 and TRBJ2-3): DARVTQTPRHKVTEMGQEVTMRCQPILGHNTVFWYRQTMMQGLELLAYFRNRAPLDDSGMPKDRFSAEMPDATLATLKIQPSEPRDSAVYFCASGLRSGGTDTQYFGPGTRLTVL.

V gene TRBV7-2 combines with J gene TRBJ1-2; D is unresolved. From germline, CDR1 is SGHTA and CDR2 FQGNSA. V was trimmed by 5 bases and J by 6 bases, leaving 13 bases between them. CDR3 size: 13 residues. CDR3 nucleotides: TGTGCCAGCAGCCTAGTAGGAGGCGATGGCTACACCTTC. As protein: CASSLVGGDGYTF.

This rearrangement joins TRBV5-1 to TRBJ1-2; D ambiguous. The CDR3 consists of 15 residues. Trimming pared 3 bases from V and 5 bases from J, leaving 17 bases between. CDR1 is SGHRS and CDR2 is YFSETQ in the germline V gene. CDR3 nucleotide sequence: TGCGCCAGCAGCTCCAGTTCCGAGGGAATGTATGGCTACACCTTC. Amino acid sequence: CASSSSSEGMYGYTF. The whole variable domain, filled in from reference TRBV5-1 and TRBJ1-2, reads KAGVTQTPRYLIKTRGQQVTLSCSPISGHRSVSWYQQTPGQGLQFLFEYFSETQRNKGNFPGRFSGRQFSNSRSEMNVSTLELGDSALYLCASSSSSEGMYGYTFGSGTRLTVV.

A few counts support this clonotype. The CDR3 region is CSVDEGVIYGYTF. The CDR3 DNA is TGCAGCGTTGACGAAGGGGTGATTTATGGCTACACCTTC. This sequence joins TRBV29-1 and TRBJ1-2; possible D gene TRBD1, 5 bases. Germline V gives CDR1 SQVTM, CDR2 ANQGSEA. Trimming cost V 3 bases and J 5 bases, with 13 bases left between them. The CDR3 totals 13 residues.

Comment on this clonotype: This could be a read error, since a much larger clone is one nucleotide away. The chain uses TRBV7-4 and TRBJ2-5; 10 bases match TRBD1. The CDR3 is 14 residues long. From germline, CDR1 is SGHVT and CDR2 SQSDAQ. The DNA of the CDR3 is TGTGCCAGCAGCTCGTTGACAGGGGGCGAGATCCAGTACTTC. Protein sequence: CASSSLTGGEIQYF.

The rearrangement joins TRBV25-1 to TRBJ2-3, with D perhaps matching TRBD1 or TRBD2 (6 bases each). The V gene lost 7 bases and the J gene lost 6 bases, with 23 bases spanning the gap. There are 16 residues in the CDR3. In germline, CDR1 is MGHDK, CDR2 SYGVNS. CDR3 DNA sequence: TGTGCCAGCACCCCGCGGGACACCGCCCTGAGGGATACGCAGTATTTT. Its translation: CASTPRDTALRDTQYF.

V usage is TRBV7-6 and J usage is TRBJ2-3, with a tentative D call TRBD1 (5 bases). The length of the CDR3 is 17 residues. The ends were cut back, 2 bases at V and 6 bases at J, with 21 bases in the middle. Germline CDR1 reads SGHVS; CDR2 reads FNYEAQ. The CDR3: CASSLLSSVSPGDTQYF. CDR3 DNA sequence: TGTGCCAGCAGCTTACTTAGTTCCGTCAGCCCAGGGGATACGCAGTATTTT.

The V call is TRBV6-2 or TRBV6-3, the J call TRBJ2-7, with D maybe TRBD2 (5 bases). Germline V CDR1 and CDR2: MNHEY, SVGEGT. The V and J ends lost 0 bases and 2 bases respectively, with 8 bases between them. This CDR3 region has 14 residues. The CDR3 DNA reads TGTGCCAGCAGTTACTCGGACGGGACCTACGAGCAGTACTTC. This sequence encodes CASSYSDGTYEQYF.

In this sample, this clonotype turned up a few times. V gene TRBV29-1 combines with J gene TRBJ1-1, with TRBD1 as a possible D gene (5 bases). Germline V gives CDR1 SQVTM, CDR2 ANQGSEA. The CDR3 has 13 residues. V was pared by 5 bases and J by 2 bases, with 12 bases between. The CDR3 coding sequence is TGCAGCGTTTTCGGGACGGCTAACACTGAAGCTTTCTTT. This encodes CSVFGTANTEAFF.

The V call is TRBV2, the J call TRBJ1-1, with a weak D call TRBD1 (6 bases). This CDR3 comprises 14 residues. Per the germline V gene, CDR1 is SNHLY and CDR2 is FYNNEI. V was shortened by 3 bases and J by 5 bases, with 13 bases between the two germline ends. In DNA, the CDR3 is TGTGCCAGCAGTGACCGAGGGGGGAGGACTGAAGCTTTCTTT. This translates into CASSDRGGRTEAFF.

This clonotype was detected once. V gene TRBV20-1 combines with J gene TRBJ1-5, with 8 bases that match TRBD1. This CDR3 has 18 residues. Germline CDR1 is DFQATT and CDR2 is SNEGSKA (reference sequence). Germline trimming cut 0 bases from V and 1 base from J; bases unmatched to any gene: 11. CDR3 sequence reads: CSARDDRGGRSSNQPQHF. The CDR3 nucleotides read TGCAGTGCTAGAGATGACAGGGGCGGAAGGTCGAGCAATCAGCCCCAGCATTTT.

This clonotype appeared a few times. V usage is TRBV5-4 and J usage is TRBJ1-1; maybe TRBD1 (5 bases). Germline V CDR1 and CDR2: SGHNT, YYREEE (reference sequence). Trimming removed 4 bases at V and 6 bases at J, with 13 bases between. The CDR3 totals 13 residues. CDR3 in amino acids: CASSPRVGAEAFF. The CDR3 DNA sequence: TGTGCCAGCAGCCCCAGAGTGGGGGCTGAAGCTTTCTTT.

The V call is TRBV30, the J call TRBJ1-1, with D uncertain. V shed 0 bases and J shed 4 bases, with 3 bases lying between them. This CDR3 comprises 11 residues. Germline V gives CDR1 GTSNPN, CDR2 SVGIG (reference sequence). The CDR3 spells CAWSVLTEAFF. CDR3 nucleotides: TGTGCCTGGAGTGTACTCACTGAAGCTTTCTTT.

This clonotype has a handful of counts. This chain connects TRBV4-1 to TRBJ1-1; a possible D gene is TRBD1 (5 bases). Germline assignment: CDR1 MGHRA and CDR2 YSYEKL. The CDR3 runs to 17 residues. V was cut by 0 bases and J by 5 bases, with 19 bases left in between. The CDR3 DNA is TGCGCCAGCAGCCAAGATCGGGCAGGGAAAGGTCGGACTGAAGCTTTCTTT. Translation: CASSQDRAGKGRTEAFF.

The genes are TRBV23-1 and TRBJ1-4, with TRBD1 identical over 7 bases. TRBV23-1 is recorded as an ORF, its role being uncertain. J gave up 3 bases and V 4 bases, and 2 bases lay outside the gene matches. The CDR3 is 14 residues long. For the CDR3, the DNA is TGCGCCAGCAGTCCGGGACAGCCTAATGAAAAACTGTTTTTT. This codes for CASSPGQPNEKLFF.

This clonotype was detected once. With a much larger clone just one base away, this may be a read error. The chain links TRBV7-3 to TRBJ2-3; possible D gene TRBD2, 5 bases. Germline V gene lookup returns CDR1 SGHTA and CDR2 FQGTGA. The CDR3 is 16 residues long. Trimming stripped 0 bases from V and 2 bases from J, with 12 bases between. CDR3 sequence (DNA): TGTGCCAGCAGCTTAACGCCCGGGATTATCACAGATACGCAGTATTTT. Translated: CASSLTPGIITDTQYF.

This chain uses TRBV10-3 with TRBJ2-3, with 8 bases identical to TRBD1. Germline values: CDR1 ENHRY, CDR2 SYGVKD. The CDR3 consists of 15 residues. V dropped 5 bases and J dropped 2; count of bases not matched to a gene: 6. This CDR3 is CAISQGQVITDTQYF. In DNA form, the CDR3 reads TGTGCCATCAGTCAGGGACAGGTGATCACAGATACGCAGTATTTT.

The chain employs TRBV6-1 and TRBJ2-2; possible D gene TRBD1, 6 bases. Trimming removed 6 bases from V and 4 bases from J, with 15 bases in between. Per the germline V gene, CDR1 is MNHNS and CDR2 is SASEGT. This CDR3 is built from 15 residues. CDR3 sequence reads: CASSLDRSGTGELFF. In DNA, the CDR3 is TGTGCCAGCAGCTTGGACAGATCCGGCACCGGGGAGCTGTTTTTT.

This sequence joins TRBV20-1 and TRBJ2-3, with unresolved D. The germline V gene has CDR1 DFQATT and CDR2 SNEGSKA (reference sequence). The CDR3 is made up of 13 amino acids. V dropped 0 bases and J dropped 4 bases, with 8 bases sitting between them. The CDR3, as DNA: TGCAGTGCTAGAGATCTAAGGGCAGATACGCAGTATTTT. Translated, it gives CSARDLRADTQYF.

This clonotype was counted a few times. The chain joins TRBV20-1 to TRBJ2-7, with 8 bases matching TRBD1. The J segment lost 6 bases and the V segment lost 1 base, leaving 8 bases of the junction unmatched. CDR1 and CDR2 (germline): DFQATT, SNEGSKA (reference sequence). CDR3 length: 14 residues. The CDR3 reads CSARGQGASGEQYF. The CDR3 coding sequence is TGCAGTGCTAGAGGGCAGGGGGCTTCTGGCGAGCAGTACTTC.